Below are 29 T cell receptor beta chains sequenced from a single sample in a study of T cell repertoires in cytomegalovirus infection. These TCRs' antigens remain unknown. TCRdb re-called the reads through MiXCR, storing one row per CDR3 protein. The table has some 940,000 distinct CDR3 sequences, approximately 32% seen once. The sample consisted of cultured CD8+ T cells from PBMCs, taken from culture after CMV antigen stimulation. These receptors were obtained from a human donor in good health (CMV status not recorded). Some clones in this sample may be carry-over from other donors' samples.

This sequence joins TRBV5-1 and TRBJ1-2; 7 positions match TRBD1. This CDR3 has 15 amino acids. The germline V gene encodes CDR1 SGHRS and CDR2 YFSETQ. The ends lost 4 bases at V and 3 bases at J; junction bases unmatched: 9. Here the CDR3 DNA reads TGCGCCAGCAGCGATCGCAGGGGGTTGGACTATGGCTACACCTTC. Its protein product is CASSDRRGLDYGYTF.

This chain connects TRBV20-1 to TRBJ2-7; perhaps TRBD2 as D (5 bases). V lost 8 bases and J 0 bases, leaving 14 bases between the germline ends. CDR3 size: 13 residues. CDR1 DFQATT and CDR2 SNEGSKA come from the germline V gene (reference sequence). As DNA, the CDR3 is TGCAGTACCGGACGGAGGAGCTCCTACGAGCAGTACGTC. Amino acids: CSTGRRSSYEQYV.

The J gene is TRBJ2-3, the V gene TRBV5-5, with 7 bases that match TRBD2. In germline, CDR1 is SGHKS, CDR2 YYEKEE (reference sequence). This CDR3 spans 15 amino acids. V shed 1 base and J 8 bases; nucleotides not matched to a gene: 10. The DNA of the CDR3 is TGTGCCAGCAGCTTGAGGGAGGGAGGTCGGCGTACGCAGTATTTT. It yields the protein CASSLREGGRRTQYF.

This clonotype was observed a few times. The J gene is TRBJ1-1, the V gene TRBV25-1; D uncertain. Trimming removed 1 base at V and 3 bases at J, with 9 bases between. Looked up from germline, CDR1 is MGHDK and CDR2 is SYGVNS. The CDR3 spans 14 residues. CDR3 sequence reads: CASSEWSGHTEAFF. In DNA form, the CDR3 reads TGTGCCAGCAGTGAATGGTCGGGCCACACTGAAGCTTTCTTT.

The chain combines TRBV12-3 or TRBV12-4 with TRBJ2-1; D is perhaps TRBD1 (6 bases). Trimming left V 7 bases short and J 6 bases short, with 13 bases between. The CDR3 has 13 amino acids. The CDR3 spells CASNVNRVNEQFF. The CDR3 bases are TGTGCCAGCAACGTAAACAGGGTCAATGAGCAGTTCTTC.

This clonotype came up a few times. The genes are TRBV27 and TRBJ1-5; D call uncertain. V lost 4 bases to trimming and J lost 0 bases, with 10 bases between them. Germline assignment: CDR1 MNHEY and CDR2 SMNVEV (reference sequence). The CDR3 consists of 15 residues. The CDR3 sequence: CASSYHHSSNQPQHF. The CDR3 region has the DNA TGTGCCAGCAGTTACCATCACAGTAGCAATCAGCCCCAGCATTTT.

Details on this clonotype: The junction shows a germline mismatch at one end, possibly a read error. The chain combines TRBV6-8 with TRBJ1-1, with a tentative D call TRBD1 (5 bases). This CDR3 comprises 15 residues. The germline gives CDR1 MNHGY, CDR2 SAAAGT. As DNA, the CDR3 is TGTGCCAGCAGTCACTCCGGGACTGTGAACACTGAAGCTTTCTTT. Its translation: CASSHSGTVNTEAFF.

This clonotype was observed many times. The chain couples TRBV28 to TRBJ2-3; D remains unclear. The CDR3 is 12 amino acids. V shed 5 bases and J shed 6 bases, with 9 bases lying between them. Germline V gene sequence: CDR1 MDHEN, CDR2 SYDVKM. The CDR3 loop is CASSVPWDTQYF. The CDR3 coding sequence is TGTGCCAGCAGTGTGCCCTGGGATACGCAGTATTTT.

This clonotype was counted only a few times. This rearrangement joins TRBV12-3 or TRBV12-4 to TRBJ2-1; D is perhaps TRBD1 (6 bases). The length of the CDR3 is 16 residues. The V and J ends lost 7 bases and 4 bases respectively, with 20 bases between them. Here the CDR3 reads CASKAGALTYYNEQFF. As DNA, the CDR3 is TGTGCCAGCAAGGCAGGGGCACTGACTTATTACAATGAGCAGTTCTTC.

This clonotype appeared a few times. The rearrangement joins TRBV7-6 to TRBJ1-5, with a possible D match to TRBD1 (6 bases). Between the trimmed V and J ends, which lost 5 bases and 4 bases, there was a span of 15 bases. The CDR3 loop spans 15 amino acids. The germline gives CDR1 SGHVS, CDR2 FNYEAQ. The CDR3 is CASSRGHPGNQPQHF. The CDR3 DNA reads as TGTGCCAGCAGCCGGGGACACCCGGGGAATCAGCCCCAGCATTTT.

This chain joins TRBV7-9 and TRBJ2-7, with 8 bases matching TRBD2. The CDR3 has 15 amino acids. The V segment lost 5 bases and the J segment 6 bases; nucleotides outside the gene matches: 12. CDR1 SEHNR and CDR2 FQNEAQ come from the germline V gene (reference sequence). The CDR3 loop reads CASSPQAGAPGEQYV. CDR3 bases: TGTGCCAGCAGCCCTCAAGCGGGGGCCCCTGGCGAGCAGTACGTC.

This clonotype was counted between two and nine times. This chain uses TRBV27 with TRBJ1-5; D gene unclear. Germline values: CDR1 MNHEY, CDR2 SMNVEV (reference sequence). V shed 2 bases and J shed 2 bases, with 19 bases lying between them. This CDR3 region has 18 residues. CDR3 protein: CASSLGAGFGLRNQPQHF. As DNA, the CDR3 is TGTGCCAGCAGTTTAGGCGCGGGGTTCGGTTTGCGCAATCAGCCCCAGCATTTT.

The rearrangement uses TRBV15 and TRBJ2-5; 10 bases fit TRBD1. This CDR3 comprises 18 residues. In germline, CDR1 is LNHNV, CDR2 YYDKDF (reference sequence). V was pared by 4 bases and J by 1 base, with 12 bases of the junction left unmatched. CDR3 nucleotide sequence: TGTGCCACCAGCAAAAGGGACAGGGGAACTTATTTCCAAGAGACCCAGTACTTC. Protein: CATSKRDRGTYFQETQYF.

This rearrangement joins TRBV2 to TRBJ1-6; D is ambiguous. V was cut by 6 bases and J by 2 bases, with 8 bases left in between. This CDR3 has 14 amino acids. Germline V CDR1 and CDR2: SNHLY, FYNNEI. The CDR3 sequence is CASRDTTYNSPLHF. In DNA, the CDR3 is TGTGCCAGCAGGGATACCACCTATAATTCACCCCTCCACTTT.

This clonotype has more than one count but fewer than ten. The rearrangement joins TRBV15 to TRBJ2-2; TRBD2 matches at 12 bases. CDR1 is LNHNV, CDR2 YYDKDF, per germline (reference sequence). The CDR3 has 21 amino acids. J gave up 2 bases and V 0 bases, and 13 bases lay outside the gene matches. CDR3 DNA: TGTGCCACCAGCAGAGATTTTCCTCGGACTAGCGGGGTCATAAACACCGGGGAGCTGTTTTTT. It codes for CATSRDFPRTSGVINTGELFF.

On this clonotype itself: At one of its ends the junction is not consistent with the germline gene, which may arise from a read error. The chain employs TRBV27 and TRBJ2-1, with D perhaps being TRBD1 or TRBD2 (5 bases each). From germline, CDR1 is MNHEY and CDR2 SMNVEV (reference sequence). The CDR3 has 11 residues. The CDR3 region has the DNA TGTGCCAGCAGTTTCTTTGGCAGGGAGATCTTC. Translation: CASSFFGREIF.

This clonotype was seen only a few times. The chain has TRBV6-2 or TRBV6-3 and TRBJ2-1; D is undetermined. There are 13 residues in the CDR3. From germline, CDR1 is MNHEY and CDR2 SVGEGT. V was trimmed by 1 base and J by 8 bases, leaving 9 bases between them. The DNA for the CDR3 is TGTGCCAGCAGTTACTTTAGAGTGGATGAGCAGTTCTTC. As protein: CASSYFRVDEQFF.

V usage is TRBV29-1 and J usage is TRBJ1-2; D is uncertain. Germline V gives CDR1 SQVTM, CDR2 ANQGSEA. This CDR3 has 14 residues. V shed 0 bases and J shed 4 bases, with 12 bases lying between them. The CDR3 DNA sequence: TGCAGCGTTGAAGATCTTGCGGGGTTCTATGGCTACACCTTC. It codes for CSVEDLAGFYGYTF. The entire variable domain, with the rest obtained from reference TRBV29-1 and TRBJ1-2, is as follows: SAVISQKPSRDICQRGTSLTIQCQVDSQVTMMFWYRQQPGQSLTLIATANQGSEATYESGFVIDKFPISRPNLTFSTLTVSNMSPEDSSIYLCSVEDLAGFYGYTFGSGTRLTVV.

This chain uses TRBV19 with TRBJ2-1; 8 bases line up with TRBD1. This CDR3 is built from 15 residues. Germline V CDR1 and CDR2: LNHDA, SQIVND (reference sequence). V trimming: 3 bases; J trimming: 6 bases; junction bases outside the gene matches: 7. CDR3 coding DNA: TGTGCCAGTAGTATCGGACAGGGTTTCGGCAATGAGCAGTTCTTC. This translates into CASSIGQGFGNEQFF.

This clonotype occurred many times. The chain has TRBV12-3 or TRBV12-4 and TRBJ2-7; D gene unclear. This CDR3 spans 13 amino acids. V dropped 2 bases and J dropped 2 bases, with 7 bases sitting between them. DNA of the CDR3: TGTGCCAGCAGTTTAACAGTAACCTACGAGCAGTACTTC. Residues: CASSLTVTYEQYF.

The rearrangement joins TRBV7-6 to TRBJ1-5; D is unresolved. Per the germline V gene, CDR1 is SGHVS and CDR2 is FNYEAQ. V dropped 1 base and J dropped 1 base, with 8 bases sitting between them. This CDR3 comprises 15 residues. Here the CDR3 reads CASSLDPGSNQPQHF. The DNA of the CDR3 is TGTGCCAGCAGCTTAGATCCAGGAAGCAATCAGCCCCAGCATTTT.

This clonotype was seen more than once but under ten times. The rearrangement uses TRBV20-1 and TRBJ2-7; 11 bases agree with TRBD2. The CDR3 sequence is 14 residues long. The junction had 4 bases not matched to a gene; V was cut back by 1 base and J by 5 bases. Germline CDR1 DFQATT, CDR2 SNEGSKA (reference sequence). In nucleotides, the CDR3 is TGCAGTGCTAGAGCTAGCGGGGGGATGAACGAGCAGTACTTC. It specifies CSARASGGMNEQYF.

The chain uses TRBV19 and TRBJ1-5; D is unresolved. The germline V and J ends were trimmed by 3 bases and 1 base, with 10 bases remaining between them. CDR1 is LNHDA and CDR2 is SQIVND in the germline V gene (reference sequence). The CDR3 has 15 amino acids. CDR3 sequence: CASSMLRESNQPQHF. DNA for the CDR3: TGTGCCAGTAGTATGCTGAGGGAGAGCAATCAGCCCCAGCATTTT.

The chain couples TRBV6-5 to TRBJ1-1; D not certain. The germline gives CDR1 MNHEY, CDR2 SVGAGI. V lost 0 bases, J lost 8 bases, and 10 bases lay in between. The CDR3 runs 13 residues. CDR3 coding DNA: TGTGCCAGCAGTTACTCGATATCCTCGGAAGCTTTCTTT. Encoded protein: CASSYSISSEAFF.

This clonotype has only a few counts. For the CDR3, the DNA is TGCGCCAGCAGCCCCGGACAGGAGCTACTCTATGGCTACACCTTC. Amino acid sequence: CASSPGQELLYGYTF. The chain recombines TRBV4-1 with TRBJ1-2; 7 bases are shared with TRBD1. This CDR3 is built from 15 residues. V was clipped by 4 bases and J by 4 bases; unmatched bases: 9. Per germline, CDR1 MGHRA and CDR2 YSYEKL.

This clonotype appeared a few times. J is TRBJ1-5 and V is TRBV6-6, with D possibly being TRBD1 (6 bases). The CDR3 loop spans 13 amino acids. In germline, CDR1 is MNHNY, CDR2 SVGAGI (reference sequence). V was pared by 7 bases and J by 5 bases, with 12 bases between. The CDR3 DNA is TGTGCCAGCACGACAGGCACCTATCAGCCCCAGCATTTT. It translates to CASTTGTYQPQHF.

This clonotype was found a few times. V is TRBV6-5 and J is TRBJ2-5, with 12 bases that match TRBD1. The germline CDR1 and CDR2 sequences are MNHEY and SVGAGI. CDR3 length: 16 residues. V dropped 2 bases and J dropped 1; count of bases not matched to a gene: 2. CDR3: CASSYGTGGLQETQYF. Written as DNA, the CDR3 is TGTGCCAGCAGTTACGGGACAGGGGGCCTCCAAGAGACCCAGTACTTC.

J is TRBJ1-1 and V is TRBV10-3, with D hard to call. Germline V gene sequence: CDR1 ENHRY, CDR2 SYGVKD. The CDR3 has 17 amino acids. V was clipped by 0 bases and J by 0 bases, with 14 bases between them. The CDR3 region is CAISESAGRPMNTEAFF. The CDR3 nucleotides are TGTGCCATCAGTGAGTCTGCGGGGAGACCCATGAACACTGAAGCTTTCTTT.

This clonotype was counted only a few times. This chain connects TRBV7-9 to TRBJ2-1, with D perhaps TRBD1 (6 bases). The CDR3 loop spans 16 amino acids. Trimming took off 1 base at V and 7 bases at J, with 17 bases between the two ends. Germline CDR1 reads SEHNR; CDR2 reads FQNEAQ (reference sequence). CDR3 amino acids: CASSLVSVLQGNEQFF. DNA for the CDR3: TGTGCCAGCAGCTTAGTATCGGTCTTACAGGGTAATGAGCAGTTCTTC.